The subject of this entry is one T cell receptor beta chain. The data derive from a study of blood T cell repertoires in COVID-19. In the study's own analysis: From reference gene primer amplification, estimates of nucleated cell counts were derived. Measured with immunoSEQ multiplex PCR; TCRdb has only the in-frame clones, and not every one. V and J calls and clone size are given by that table; D and trimming were obtained from the DNA. The sample has 300,000 to 350,000 clones, roughly 90% seen once. Seattle cases were enrolled at active infection and followed longitudinally. V was shortened by 2 bases and J by 7 bases, with 10 bases between the two germline ends. Germline CDR1 SGHRS, CDR2 YFSETQ. The CDR3 spans 14 residues.

V gene TRBV5-1 combines with J gene TRBJ1-6, with D possibly matching TRBD1 (6 bases). This receptor was identified in a woman aged 40 to 50 with COVID-19, enrolled during active disease. Sequenced material: peripheral blood. This chain's CDR3 is CASSFAQGNSPLHF. For the CDR3, the DNA is TGCGCCAGCAGCTTTGCCCAGGGGAATTCACCCCTCCACTTT.